These 15 T cell receptor beta chains were sequenced from one sample in a study of T cells expressing NK-cell markers. TCRdb reprocessed the 5' RACE reads and keeps a single row for each CDR3 protein, giving no DNA. This table lists 250,000 or so distinct CDR3 sequences. Material: blood T cells: a sorted CD56 or NKG2C T cell subset, CD4+ or CD8+ T cells, or bulk PBMC T cells (not recorded which). These TCRs come from a woman between 18 and 69 years old in good health.

The gene calls are TRBV12-5 and TRBJ2-3. The CDR3 has 13 residues. The V gene's germline CDR1 is LGHNT and CDR2 FRNRAP. The CDR3 region is CASGLSGTDTQYF.

The chain links TRBV20-1 to TRBJ2-1; TCRdb gives TRBD2 as the D gene, but with no DNA this cannot be confirmed. This CDR3 is 14 amino acids long. Germline CDR1 reads DFQATT; CDR2 reads SNEGSKA (reference sequence). The CDR3 reads CSATGGGVWNEQFF.

V gene TRBV6-5 combines with J gene TRBJ1-4. Looked up from germline, CDR1 is MNHEY and CDR2 is SVGAGI. The CDR3 length is 15 residues. CDR3: CASSYSGEPNEKLFF.

This chain joins TRBV12-3 or TRBV12-4 and TRBJ1-4. The CDR3 runs to 12 residues. Here the CDR3 reads CASSLFGEKLFF.

The V call is TRBV6-1, the J call TRBJ2-3; the D call of TRBD1 rests on TCRdb alone, since no DNA is present to check it. The CDR3 loop spans 15 amino acids. Germline V gene sequence: CDR1 MNHNS, CDR2 SASEGT. CDR3: CASSPRGGVADTQYF.

This sequence joins TRBV3-1 and TRBJ2-3; TCRdb returns TRBD2, unconfirmable since there is no DNA. The CDR3 is made up of 16 amino acids. Germline CDR1 and CDR2: LGHDT and YNNKEL (reference sequence). The CDR3 loop reads CASSHRASGRGDTQYF.

CDR3 amino acids: CASSPEIQAQFF. The chain is built from TRBV5-5 and TRBJ2-3; TCRdb selects TRBD1, and the lack of DNA leaves this call unchecked. The germline V gene encodes CDR1 SGHKS and CDR2 YYEKEE (reference sequence). The CDR3 extends over 12 amino acids.

The chain couples TRBV10-1 to TRBJ1-1. The CDR3 has 14 amino acids. The germline V gene encodes CDR1 WNHNN and CDR2 SYGVQD (reference sequence). CDR3 amino acids: CASRPGTSNTEAFF.

This rearrangement joins TRBV5-1 to TRBJ2-3; there is no DNA to check the TCRdb D call of TRBD2. The CDR3 spans 13 residues. Germline CDR1 and CDR2: SGHRS and YFSETQ. CDR3 residues: CATRKESPDTQYF.

Here the CDR3 reads CAWNLREPETQYF. The chain uses TRBV30 and TRBJ2-5; TCRdb reports TRBD2, a call that lacks DNA to check it against. Looked up from germline, CDR1 is GTSNPN and CDR2 is SVGIG (reference sequence). CDR3 length equals 13 residues.

V usage is TRBV24-1 and J usage is TRBJ2-3; TCRdb proposes TRBD2, but this gene call is untestable without DNA. The CDR3 totals 12 residues. Germline CDR1 KGHDR, CDR2 SFDVKD. CDR3 sequence reads: CATGLPQGAQYF.

The chain links TRBV7-3 to TRBJ2-2; TCRdb's D call of TRBD1 is untestable without DNA. The CDR3 has 14 amino acids. CDR1 and CDR2 (germline): SGHTA, FQGTGA. This CDR3 is CASSPTGGTGELFF.

The chain has TRBV7-8 and TRBJ2-2; TCRdb returns TRBD2, unconfirmable since there is no DNA. The CDR3 consists of 19 residues. Germline CDR1 reads SGHVS; CDR2 reads FQNEAQ. CDR3 sequence: CASSLALRTSGVNTGELFF.

The chain couples TRBV12-3 or TRBV12-4 to TRBJ2-5; there is no DNA to check the TCRdb D call of TRBD1. This CDR3 spans 13 amino acids. The CDR3 is CASTPLAQGTQYF.

The genes are TRBV7-2 and TRBJ1-1; as DNA is missing, the TRBD1 call by TCRdb cannot be tested. This CDR3 comprises 14 residues. From germline, CDR1 is SGHTA and CDR2 FQGNSA. The CDR3 protein is CASSPGRWNTEAFF.